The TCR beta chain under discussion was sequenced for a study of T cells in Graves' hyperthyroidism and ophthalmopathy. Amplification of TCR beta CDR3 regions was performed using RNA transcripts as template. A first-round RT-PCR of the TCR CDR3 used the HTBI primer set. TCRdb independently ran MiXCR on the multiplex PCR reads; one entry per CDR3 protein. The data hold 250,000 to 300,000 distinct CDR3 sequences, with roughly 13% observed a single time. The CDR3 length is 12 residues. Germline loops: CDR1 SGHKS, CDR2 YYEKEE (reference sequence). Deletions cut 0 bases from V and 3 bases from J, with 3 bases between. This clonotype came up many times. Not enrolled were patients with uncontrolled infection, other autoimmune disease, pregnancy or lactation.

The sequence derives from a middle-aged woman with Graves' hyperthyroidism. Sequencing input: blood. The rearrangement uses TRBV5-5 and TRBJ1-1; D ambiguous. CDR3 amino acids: CASSLVDTEAFF. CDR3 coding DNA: TGTGCCAGCAGCTTGGTGGACACTGAAGCTTTCTTT. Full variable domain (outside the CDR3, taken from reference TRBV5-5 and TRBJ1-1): DAGVTQSPTHLIKTRGQQVTLRCSPISGHKSVSWYQQVLGQGPQFIFQYYEKEERGRGNFPDRFSARQFPNYSSELNVNALLLGDSALYLCASSLVDTEAFFGQGTRLTVV.